Below, 17 T cell receptor beta chains from the same sample are listed, as sequenced in a study of tumor-infiltrating lymphocytes in oesophageal squamous cell carcinoma. TCRdb re-derived calls from the PCR reads in MiXCR, one entry per CDR3 protein. The data hold fewer than 16,000 distinct CDR3 sequences, with around 48% observed a single time. Sequencing was performed on esophageal tumor tissue. Receptors were obtained from a male donor with esophageal squamous cell carcinoma.

This clonotype was seen ten or more times. A much more abundant neighbour one base away suggests this may be a read error. The chain couples TRBV27 to TRBJ2-1, with a possible D match to TRBD1 (6 bases). Germline CDR1 reads MNHEY; CDR2 reads SMNVEV (reference sequence). Deletions cut 3 bases from V and 13 bases from J, with 25 bases between. This CDR3 has 16 amino acids. In DNA, the CDR3 is TGTGCCAGCAGTTTTCTCGGAACAGGACCAGGGGAGACCCAGTTCTTC. Its protein product is CASSFLGTGPGETQFF.

The chain recombines TRBV28 with TRBJ2-5; no clear D gene. Near its end, the DNA agrees better with TRBJ2-1, so the J call may be wrong. This CDR3 is 11 amino acids long. Germline-derived CDR1 and CDR2 are MDHEN and SYDVKM. In DNA form, the CDR3 reads TGTGCCAGCAGTTTCCAGGCCGGGCAGTTCTTC. Translated: CASSFQAGQFF.

This clonotype occurred a few times. This sequence joins TRBV7-6 and TRBJ2-1, with 10 nucleotides matching TRBD2. There are 17 residues in the CDR3. CDR1 is SGHVS and CDR2 is FNYEAQ in the germline V gene. This CDR3 reads CVTRRASGSFFGNEQFF. Written as DNA, the CDR3 is TGTGTTACGCGACGGGCTAGCGGGAGTTTTTTCGGCAATGAGCAGTTCTTC.

This clonotype ranks as medium-sized (0.01 to 0.1%). This chain uses TRBV10-3 with TRBJ2-7, with no clear D. Germline V lookup: CDR1 ENHRY, CDR2 SYGVKD. The CDR3 sequence is 13 residues long. Trimming pared 3 bases from V and 0 bases from J, leaving 6 bases between. The CDR3 region has the DNA TGTGCCATCAGTGACAGTAGCTCCTACGAGCAGTACTTC. This translates into CAISDSSSYEQYF.

About this clonotype: Since no conserved phenylalanine or tryptophan closes the CDR3, a read error is the likely cause. The DNA is omitted, as the CDR3 cannot be located on it reliably, and the CDR3 follows TCRdb's listing. The chain uses TRBV6-1 and TRBJ2-1; TRBD2 reflects the table's D call only, with no check against the DNA. The CDR3 contains 16 residues when both ends are counted. The germline CDR1 and CDR2 sequences are MNHNS and SASEGT. The CDR3 reads CASTALGGNYGYTFGS.

The CDR3 reads CASILKGGSYNEQFF. In DNA, the CDR3 is TGTGCCAGCATCCTGAAGGGGGGGTCCTACAATGAGCAGTTCTTC. This chain joins TRBV7-3 and TRBJ2-1, with D possibly TRBD2 on 7 matching bases. The CDR3 length is 15 residues. Germline values: CDR1 SGHTA, CDR2 FQGTGA. Trimming pared 7 bases from V and 1 base from J, leaving 14 bases between.

The gene calls are TRBV6-4 and TRBJ2-5; 10 positions agree with TRBD1. The last part of the DNA fits TRBJ2-7 better; the J call may be wrong. This CDR3 has 20 amino acids. The V gene's germline CDR1 is MRHNA and CDR2 SNTAGT. Here the CDR3 DNA reads TGTGCCAGCAGTGACTCGTGGGGACAGGGGCTACGTGCATGGTCCCACGAGCAGTACTTC. This gives the protein CASSDSWGQGLRAWSHEQYF.

This clonotype was observed a few times. The chain carries TRBV7-8 and TRBJ2-3, with 9 bases identical to TRBD2. This CDR3 has 17 residues. Germline V gene sequence: CDR1 SGHVS, CDR2 FQNEAQ. V lost 3 bases and J lost 0; bases outside the gene matches: 7. The CDR3 nucleotides are TGTGCCAGCAGCTTGGAGACTAGCGGCCCAAGCACAGATACGCAGTATTTT. Encoded protein: CASSLETSGPSTDTQYF.

As to this clonotype: The germline gene is not matched at one end of the junction; a read error may be the cause. CDR3: CASSIRGRVLNEPQHF. The CDR3 DNA reads as TGTGCCAGTAGTATAAGGGGTAGGGTCCTCAATGAGCCCCAGCATTTT. The chain links TRBV19 to TRBJ1-5, with a possible D match to TRBD1 (5 bases). The CDR3 has 16 residues. Germline V lookup: CDR1 LNHDA, CDR2 SQIVND (reference sequence).

This sequence joins TRBV6-6 and TRBJ2-3, with D perhaps matching TRBD1 (6 bases). The better agreement between TRBJ2-7 and the DNA end casts doubt on the J call. CDR1 MNHNY and CDR2 SVGAGI come from the germline V gene (reference sequence). This CDR3 has 14 residues. The CDR3 bases are TGTGCCAGCAGGCTCACAGGGAACTCCTACGAGCAGTACTTC. It translates to CASRLTGNSYEQYF.

This clonotype was seen repeatedly, ten times or more. The rearrangement links TRBV12-3 or TRBV12-4 to TRBJ2-5, with 9 bases matching TRBD1. This CDR3 has 16 residues. Trimming removed 4 bases from V and 2 bases from J; junction bases left unmatched: 8. CDR3 DNA: TGTGCCAGCAGTTGGGACAGGGCCGGAATTCAAGAGACCCAGTACTTC. Its translation: CASSWDRAGIQETQYF.

This clonotype came up a few times. One junction end disagrees with the germline gene, perhaps due to a read error. The chain has TRBV7-2 and TRBJ2-4; D uncertain. This CDR3 has 13 residues. Germline CDR1 reads SGHTA; CDR2 reads FQGNSA. The CDR3 DNA is TGTGCTAGCAGCTTATCCTTTTTAAACATTCAGTACTTC. Encoded protein: CASSLSFLNIQYF. The full variable domain, rest sourced from reference TRBV7-2 and TRBJ2-4, is GAGVSQSPSNKVTEKGKDVELRCDPISGHTALYWYRQSLGQGLEFLIYFQGNSAPDKSGLPSDRFSAERTGGSVSTLTIQRTQQEDSAVYLCASSLSFLNIQYFGAGTRLSVL.

This clonotype was observed many times. This chain uses TRBV10-3 with TRBJ1-4; 11 bases are shared with TRBD1. V lost 5 bases and J lost 7; bases outside the gene matches: 3. This CDR3 comprises 14 residues. The germline CDR1 and CDR2 sequences are ENHRY and SYGVKD. DNA of the CDR3: TGTGCCATCAGTCCGGGGACAGGGGGTGAAAAACTGTTTTTT. Translation gives CAISPGTGGEKLFF.

The chain combines TRBV6-1 with TRBJ2-7; 8 bases map to TRBD1. Germline lookup yields CDR1 MNHNS and CDR2 SASEGT. V shed 0 bases and J 3 bases; nucleotides not matched to a gene: 4. The CDR3 contains 15 residues. The CDR3 spells CASSEARGRNYEQYF. The CDR3 DNA follows: TGTGCCAGCAGTGAAGCCAGGGGGCGCAACTACGAGCAGTACTTC.

The CDR3 DNA reads as TGTGCCACCAGTAGTGTACCCCTCCCGGGACAGGGAGTAGAGCAGTACTTC. Encoded protein: CATSSVPLPGQGVEQYF. This rearrangement joins TRBV24-1 to TRBJ2-4, with 9 bases lining up with TRBD1. The germline V gene encodes CDR1 KGHDR and CDR2 SFDVKD. The CDR3 extends over 17 amino acids. J lost 13 bases, V lost 6 bases, and 21 bases had no gene match.

The chain recombines TRBV7-3 with TRBJ2-4, with D possibly being TRBD2 (6 bases). The end of the DNA aligns better with TRBJ2-1, so the J call may be wrong. The CDR3 spans 15 residues. Germline CDR1 reads SGHTA; CDR2 reads FQGTGA. CDR3 DNA sequence: TGTGCCAGCAGCCCCGTGGCTAGCGCCTACAATGAGCAGTTCTTC. Translating gives CASSPVASAYNEQFF.

This clonotype has more than one count but fewer than ten. The genes are TRBV7-6 and TRBJ2-7, with D possibly being TRBD1 (6 bases). Trimming shortened V by 5 bases and J by 6 bases, and 17 bases separated the two germline ends. Germline V lookup: CDR1 SGHVS, CDR2 FNYEAQ. The CDR3 totals 14 residues. CDR3 amino acids: CASSHRDTLAEQYF. CDR3 DNA sequence: TGTGCCAGCAGCCACCGGGACACCCTCGCCGAGCAGTACTTC.